The entry below describes one T cell receptor (beta chain). Its antigen is unknown. The data stem from a study of CD8+CD57+ T cells in acquired aplastic anemia. The study's findings and limits: Controls did not differ significantly from patients in CD8+ Simpson's diversity.

Genomic DNA, the template, was used for profiling of the TCR beta VDJ and CDR3. TCRdb fed the reads into MiXCR, producing one record per CDR3 protein. The table records fewer than 250,000 distinct CDR3 sequences, more than 40% of them present only once. Patients chosen for sequencing had shown CD8+CD57+ cell expansion by flow cytometry. V was cut by 3 bases and J by 0 bases, with 14 bases left in between. The CDR3 consists of 15 residues. Looked up from germline, CDR1 is DFQATT and CDR2 is SNEGSKA (reference sequence). The receptor was isolated from a human donor with aplastic anemia. Input material: sorted CD4+, CD8+, or CD8+CD57+ T cells (not recorded which) from PBMCs. The genes are TRBV20-1 and TRBJ2-5, with D uncertain. In DNA form, the CDR3 reads TGCAGTGCTAGTTCCCCGGGTTGGTACCAAGAGACCCAGTACTTC. Protein sequence: CSASSPGWYQETQYF.